The rows below give T cell receptor beta chains drawn from one sample of a study of blood T cell repertoires in COVID-19. Libraries were prepared by immunoSEQ multiplex PCR; TCRdb keeps only in-frame clonotypes and omits some of them. This sample has a few hundred thousand clones, with around 80% found just once. What was sequenced was peripheral blood. The receptor set was obtained from a woman aged 25-40 years with COVID-19, enrolled during active disease. The CDR3 runs from the conserved cysteine through the conserved F or W. The order of the fields is clone size, V gene, J gene, D gene, CDR3 DNA, CDR3 protein. The D gene is left open where the match is weak. Rows may omit the clone size; those that give it use once, few, many or a size class.

>few|TRBV6-6|TRBJ1-1|.
TGTGCCAGCAGTTACTCCGCGGAGGACACTGAAGCTTTCTTT
CASSYSAEDTEAFF
>.|TRBV12-3/TRBV12-4|TRBJ1-2|TRBD1
TGTGCCAGCAGTTCTACAGGGGTATATGGCTACACCTTC
CASSSTGVYGYTF
>.|TRBV2|TRBJ1-6|.
TGTGCCAGCAGTTCTGACTCGGGACAATTGAGATCACCCCTCCACTTT
CASSSDSGQLRSPLHF
>few|TRBV27|TRBJ2-3|.
TGTGCCAGCAGCTCCCTCACACGGGGTCGCACAGATACGCAGTATTTT
CASSSLTRGRTDTQYF
>.|TRBV19|TRBJ2-2|.
TGTGCCAGTAGCGGATACAGGGAAGTTGCCGGGGAGCTGTTTTTT
CASSGYREVAGELFF
>.|TRBV4-1|TRBJ2-7|.
TGCGCCAGCAGCCAAGGGGGCGGACAGTCCTACGAGCAGTACTTC
CASSQGGGQSYEQYF
>.|TRBV5-4|TRBJ2-7|TRBD2
TGTGCCAGCAGCTTGCAGCGGGATCCCTTCTACGAGCAGTACTTC
CASSLQRDPFYEQYF
>.|TRBV5-6|TRBJ2-6|.
TGTGCCAGCAGCTTGCGGGGAGCTGGGGCCAACGTCCTGACTTTC
CASSLRGAGANVLTF
>.|TRBV9|TRBJ2-3|.
TGTGCCAGCAGCGTACCCGGCACAGATACGCAGTATTTT
CASSVPGTDTQYF
>few|TRBV4-3|TRBJ1-1|TRBD1
TGCGCCAGCAGCCAAGTGCTTGGGACAGGCCGACGCGTAGAAGCTTTCTTT
CASSQVLGTGRRVEAFF
>.|TRBV5-4|TRBJ1-4|.
TGTGCCAGCAGCTTGGGAGGGCTGGCCCCAACCGAAAAACTGTTTTTT
CASSLGGLAPTEKLFF
>few|TRBV28|TRBJ1-2|.
TGTGCCACGCCGGCCCCCGGGGGAGGTGGCTACACCTTC
CATPAPGGGGYTF
>.|TRBV2|TRBJ2-7|.
TGTGCCAGCAGGGCCACCTACGAGCAGTACTTC
CASRATYEQYF
>.|TRBV5-1|TRBJ2-7|TRBD2
TGCGCCAGCAGCCCGGGAGGACTAGCCTCCGAGCAGTACTTC
CASSPGGLASEQYF
>.|TRBV4-2|TRBJ2-3|.
TGTGCCAGCAGTCTTCGCGGGATTAGCACCGACACAGATACGCAGTATTTT
CASSLRGISTDTDTQYF
>.|TRBV28|TRBJ1-2|.
TGTGCCAGCAGTTTAGGGGCAGAACCTAACTATGGCTACACCTTC
CASSLGAEPNYGYTF
>.|TRBV18|TRBJ1-4|.
TGTGCCAGCTCGTTGCAGGACACCCTTAATGAAAAACTGTTTTTT
CASSLQDTLNEKLFF
>.|TRBV6-5|TRBJ2-7|.
TGTGCCAGCAGTTACTTCGGTTCACCCCCATACGAGCAGTACTTC
CASSYFGSPPYEQYF
>.|TRBV7-3|TRBJ1-2|TRBD1
TGTGCCAGCAGCCAGGACAGGGGGCGTGGAGGCTACACCTTC
CASSQDRGRGGYTF
>.|TRBV11-2|TRBJ1-5|TRBD1
TGTGCCAGCAGCTTAAGGACAGGAGATCAGCCCCAGCATTTT
CASSLRTGDQPQHF
>.|TRBV3-1/TRBV3-2|TRBJ1-2|.
TGTGCCAGCAGCCAAGATCCGGCGGGGGAAGGCTATGGCTACACCTTC
CASSQDPAGEGYGYTF
>.|TRBV2|TRBJ2-7|TRBD1
TGTGCCAGCCGGGACAGCTACGAGCAGTACTTC
CASRDSYEQYF
>.|TRBV19|TRBJ2-7|TRBD2
TGTGCCAGTAGTATTAGCGGGGCAGTCAGCTCCTACGAGCAGTACTTC
CASSISGAVSSYEQYF
>.|TRBV9|TRBJ2-2|.
TGTGCCAGCAGCCCTCGTGTGGGCTCGAACACCGGGGAGCTGTTTTTT
CASSPRVGSNTGELFF
>.|TRBV3-1/TRBV3-2|TRBJ1-1|.
TGTGCCAGCAGCAAGCTTATATGGACTGAAGCTTTCTTT
CASSKLIWTEAFF
>.|TRBV5-5|TRBJ1-1|.
TGTGCCAGCAGCTTTGACAGTATGAACACTGAAGCTTTCTTT
CASSFDSMNTEAFF
>.|TRBV5-1|TRBJ2-3|TRBD2
TGCGCCAGCAGCGCGGGAGGAGCGGGAGTGGATACGCAGTATTTT
CASSAGGAGVDTQYF
>.|TRBV15|TRBJ1-4|.
TGTGCCACCAGCACCTCAGGGGCCCCTAATGAAAAACTGTTTTTT
CATSTSGAPNEKLFF
>.|TRBV6-1|TRBJ1-6|.
TGTGCCAGCAGTGAAGCGCAGGGGCCTTCACCCCTCCACTTT
CASSEAQGPSPLHF
>many|TRBV3-1/TRBV3-2|TRBJ2-7|TRBD1
TGTGCCAGCAGCCAAGCTGGGGACAGCACCAACGAGCAGTACTTC
CASSQAGDSTNEQYF
>.|TRBV2|TRBJ2-7|TRBD2
TGTGCCAGCAAATCCCTATCAGCGGGGGCCTACGAGCAGTACTTC
CASKSLSAGAYEQYF
>.|TRBV19|TRBJ1-5|TRBD1
TGTGCCAGTAGTACCCGGACAGGGAATCAGCCCCAGCATTTT
CASSTRTGNQPQHF
>.|TRBV4-3|TRBJ1-2|.
TGCGCCAGCAGCCAAGATGCAGGGGCCGATGGCTACACCTTC
CASSQDAGADGYTF
>.|TRBV7-9|TRBJ2-7|TRBD2
TGTGCCAGCAGCTTTGATCCGGGACTAGGGCCCGAGCAGTACTTC
CASSFDPGLGPEQYF
>.|TRBV5-5|TRBJ2-7|TRBD1
TGTGCCAGCAGCTCAATACCGGCAGGGACAGGCTTTGAGCAGTACTTC
CASSSIPAGTGFEQYF
>few|TRBV7-9|TRBJ1-1|TRBD1
TGTGCCAGCAGCTTGGCAGGGACAGGGAACACTGAAGCTTTCTTT
CASSLAGTGNTEAFF
>.|TRBV7-8|TRBJ1-2|.
TGTGCCAGCAGCTTAGATCCGGGGATCTATGGCTACACCTTC
CASSLDPGIYGYTF
>.|TRBV5-4|TRBJ2-2|TRBD1
TGTGCCAGCAGCTCTCCAGGGGGCACCGGGGAGCTGTTTTTT
CASSSPGGTGELFF
>.|TRBV5-6|TRBJ2-5|.
TGTGCCAGCAGCTTGGGATCTAAAGAGACCCAGTACTTC
CASSLGSKETQYF
>.|TRBV27|TRBJ1-6|TRBD1
TGTGCCAGCAGTTTATTTCGCGGACAGGGGAGCTCCTATAATTCACCCCTCCACTTT
CASSLFRGQGSSYNSPLHF
>.|TRBV21-1|TRBJ2-7|.
TGTGCCAGCAGCCAATGGAGCGGGAGGCCCTACGAGCAGTACTTC
CASSQWSGRPYEQYF
>.|TRBV7-9|TRBJ1-1|.
TGTGCCAGCAGTTTGGCGGGGATTGAAGCTTTCTTT
CASSLAGIEAFF
>.|TRBV19|TRBJ2-7|.
TGTGCCAGTAGTATAGGAAAACAGGGCTTTTACGAGCAGTACTTC
CASSIGKQGFYEQYF
>.|TRBV27|TRBJ1-2|TRBD1
TGTGCCAGCAGGACTCCGGGACAGGGGGCAGACTATGGCTACACCTTC
CASRTPGQGADYGYTF
>.|TRBV6-6|TRBJ1-2|.
TGTGCCAGCATGGGAGTGAACTATGGCTACACCTTC
CASMGVNYGYTF
>.|TRBV18|TRBJ2-2|TRBD2
TGTGCCAGCTCGCCAACTAGCGGGAGGGACACCGGGGAGCTGTTTTTT
CASSPTSGRDTGELFF
>.|TRBV29-1|TRBJ2-5|.
TGCAGCGTTGGAGGGGGAGAGACCCAGTACTTC
CSVGGGETQYF
>.|TRBV6-1|TRBJ2-3|.
TGTGCCAGCAGTGAAGCCTCGGGGATTAGCACAGATACGCAGTATTTT
CASSEASGISTDTQYF
>once|TRBV29-1|TRBJ2-7|TRBD2
TGCAGCGTTGAGGGAACTAGCGGGAGGTACGAGCAGTACTTC
CSVEGTSGRYEQYF
>once|TRBV5-5|TRBJ1-1|.
TGTGCCAGCAGCTTGACGACTAACACTGAAGCTTTCTTT
CASSLTTNTEAFF
>.|TRBV7-9|TRBJ2-1|TRBD2
TGTGCCAGCAGCTCCCGACTAGCGCGGGCCAATGAGCAGTTCTTC
CASSSRLARANEQFF
>.|TRBV28|TRBJ2-7|TRBD2
TGTGCCAGCAGTCTTTTTTACACCGGACTAGGCCCGGGCGAGCAGTACTTC
CASSLFYTGLGPGEQYF
>.|TRBV2|TRBJ2-4|TRBD2
TGTGCCAGCAGTGCGGGGGGTGGCAAAAACATTCAGTACTTC
CASSAGGGKNIQYF